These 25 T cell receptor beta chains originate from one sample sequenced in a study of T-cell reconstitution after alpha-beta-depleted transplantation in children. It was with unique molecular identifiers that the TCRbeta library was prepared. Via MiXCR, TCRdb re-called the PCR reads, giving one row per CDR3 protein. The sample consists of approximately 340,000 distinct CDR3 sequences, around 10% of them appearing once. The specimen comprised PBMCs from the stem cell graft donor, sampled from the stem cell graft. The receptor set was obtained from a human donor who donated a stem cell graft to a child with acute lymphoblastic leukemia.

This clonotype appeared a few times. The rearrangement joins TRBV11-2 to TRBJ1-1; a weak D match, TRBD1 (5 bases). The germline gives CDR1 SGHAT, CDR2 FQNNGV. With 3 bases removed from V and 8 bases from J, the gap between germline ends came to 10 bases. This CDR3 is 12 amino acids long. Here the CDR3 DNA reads TGTGCCAGCAGCTTTGAGGGGTTGGAAGCTTTCTTT. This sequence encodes CASSFEGLEAFF.

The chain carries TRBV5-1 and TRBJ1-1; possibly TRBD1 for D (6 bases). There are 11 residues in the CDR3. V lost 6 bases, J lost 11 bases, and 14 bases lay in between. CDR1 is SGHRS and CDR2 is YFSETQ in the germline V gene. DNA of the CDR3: TGCGCCAGCATTCAGGGGCTAACGGCTTTCTTT. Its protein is CASIQGLTAFF. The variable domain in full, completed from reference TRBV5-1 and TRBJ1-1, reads KAGVTQTPRYLIKTRGQQVTLSCSPISGHRSVSWYQQTPGQGLQFLFEYFSETQRNKGNFPGRFSGRQFSNSRSEMNVSTLELGDSALYLCASIQGLTAFFGQGTRLTVV.

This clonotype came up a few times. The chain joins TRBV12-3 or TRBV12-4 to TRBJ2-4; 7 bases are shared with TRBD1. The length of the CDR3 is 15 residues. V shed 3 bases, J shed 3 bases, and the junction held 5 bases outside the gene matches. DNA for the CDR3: TGTGCCAGCAGTTTCGGCACAGGGGACAAAAACATTCAGTACTTC. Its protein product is CASSFGTGDKNIQYF.

This CDR3 is CASSPGTNLRDTQYF. The CDR3 nucleotides are TGTGCCAGCAGCCCAGGGACTAATCTGAGAGATACGCAGTATTTT. The chain combines TRBV7-3 with TRBJ2-3; 7 bases map to TRBD2. This CDR3 comprises 15 residues. Germline loops: CDR1 SGHTA, CDR2 FQGTGA. Trimming at V came to 5 bases and at J to 5 bases, leaving 10 bases not matched to a gene.

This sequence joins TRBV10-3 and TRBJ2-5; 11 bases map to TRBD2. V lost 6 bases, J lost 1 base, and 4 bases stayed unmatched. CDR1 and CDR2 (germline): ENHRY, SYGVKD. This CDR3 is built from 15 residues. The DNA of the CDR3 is TGTGCCATCAGAAAAGGGACTAGCGGCCAAGAGACCCAGTACTTC. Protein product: CAIRKGTSGQETQYF.

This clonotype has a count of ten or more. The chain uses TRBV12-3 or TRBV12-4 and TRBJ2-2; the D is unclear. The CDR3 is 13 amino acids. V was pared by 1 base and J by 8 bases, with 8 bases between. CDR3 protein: CASSLGTPGELFF. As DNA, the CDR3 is TGTGCCAGCAGTTTAGGCACCCCTGGGGAGCTGTTTTTT.

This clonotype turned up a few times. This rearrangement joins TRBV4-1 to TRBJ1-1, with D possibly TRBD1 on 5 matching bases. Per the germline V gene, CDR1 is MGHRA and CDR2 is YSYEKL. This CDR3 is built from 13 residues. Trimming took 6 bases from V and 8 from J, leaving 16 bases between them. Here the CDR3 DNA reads TGCGCCAGCAGTTTTAACAGCGGGGCGGAAGCTTTCTTT. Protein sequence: CASSFNSGAEAFF.

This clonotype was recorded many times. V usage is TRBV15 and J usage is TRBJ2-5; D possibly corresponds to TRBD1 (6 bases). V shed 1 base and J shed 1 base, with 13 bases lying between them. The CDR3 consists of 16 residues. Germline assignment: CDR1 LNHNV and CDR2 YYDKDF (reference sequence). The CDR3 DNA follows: TGTGCCACCAGCAGAGTACAGGGACGCTTCCAAGAGACCCAGTACTTC. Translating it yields CATSRVQGRFQETQYF.

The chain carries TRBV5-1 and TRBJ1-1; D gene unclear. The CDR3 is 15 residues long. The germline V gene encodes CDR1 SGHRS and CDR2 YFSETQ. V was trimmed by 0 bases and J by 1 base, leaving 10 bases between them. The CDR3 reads CASSLVPGWNTEAFF. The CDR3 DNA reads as TGCGCCAGCAGCTTGGTGCCAGGATGGAACACTGAAGCTTTCTTT. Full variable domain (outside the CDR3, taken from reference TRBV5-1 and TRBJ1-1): KAGVTQTPRYLIKTRGQQVTLSCSPISGHRSVSWYQQTPGQGLQFLFEYFSETQRNKGNFPGRFSGRQFSNSRSEMNVSTLELGDSALYLCASSLVPGWNTEAFFGQGTRLTVV.

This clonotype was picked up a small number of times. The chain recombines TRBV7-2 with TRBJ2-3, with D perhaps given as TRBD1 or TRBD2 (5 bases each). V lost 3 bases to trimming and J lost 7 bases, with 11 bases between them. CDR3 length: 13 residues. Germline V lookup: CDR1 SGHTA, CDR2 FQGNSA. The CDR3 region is CASSFGDLYTQYF. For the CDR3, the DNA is TGTGCCAGCAGCTTCGGGGACCTCTATACGCAGTATTTT.

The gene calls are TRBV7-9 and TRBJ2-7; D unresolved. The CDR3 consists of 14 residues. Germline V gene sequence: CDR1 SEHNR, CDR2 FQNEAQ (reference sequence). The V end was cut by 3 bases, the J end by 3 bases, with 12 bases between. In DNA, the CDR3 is TGTGCCAGCAGCTTCGGAAGGGCCGACTACGAGCAGTACTTC. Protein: CASSFGRADYEQYF.

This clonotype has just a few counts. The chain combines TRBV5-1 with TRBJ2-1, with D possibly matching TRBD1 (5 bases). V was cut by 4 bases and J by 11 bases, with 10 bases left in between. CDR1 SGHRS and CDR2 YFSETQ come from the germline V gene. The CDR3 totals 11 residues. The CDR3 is CASSLQGKQFF. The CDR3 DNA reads TGCGCCAGCAGCCTTCAGGGAAAGCAGTTCTTC.

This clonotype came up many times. The CDR3 DNA sequence: TGCAGTGCTAGTGTTAGTCAGGAGACCCAGTACTTC. The encoded protein is CSASVSQETQYF. The rearrangement links TRBV20-1 to TRBJ2-5; D gene unclear. V was pared by 3 bases and J by 5 bases, with 10 bases between. Germline assignment: CDR1 DFQATT and CDR2 SNEGSKA (reference sequence). This CDR3 has 12 amino acids.

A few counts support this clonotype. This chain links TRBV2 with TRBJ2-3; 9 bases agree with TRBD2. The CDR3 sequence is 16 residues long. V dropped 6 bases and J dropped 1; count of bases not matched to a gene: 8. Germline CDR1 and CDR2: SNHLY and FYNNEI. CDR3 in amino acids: CASRWREGFGTDTQYF. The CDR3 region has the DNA TGTGCCAGCAGGTGGCGGGAGGGCTTCGGCACAGATACGCAGTATTTT.

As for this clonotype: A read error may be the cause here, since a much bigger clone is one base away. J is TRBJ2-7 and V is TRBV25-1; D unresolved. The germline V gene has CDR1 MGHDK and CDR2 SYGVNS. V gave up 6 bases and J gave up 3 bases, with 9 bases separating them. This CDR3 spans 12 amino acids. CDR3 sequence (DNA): TGTGCCAGCAGCTCAGGATGCTACGAGCAGTACTTC. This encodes CASSSGCYEQYF.

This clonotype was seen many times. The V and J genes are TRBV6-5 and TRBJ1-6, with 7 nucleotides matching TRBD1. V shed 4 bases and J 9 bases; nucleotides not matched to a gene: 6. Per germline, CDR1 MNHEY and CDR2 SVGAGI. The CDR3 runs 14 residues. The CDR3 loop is CASSSRQGGSPLHF. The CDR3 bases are TGTGCCAGCAGTTCGCGACAGGGAGGTTCACCCCTCCACTTT.

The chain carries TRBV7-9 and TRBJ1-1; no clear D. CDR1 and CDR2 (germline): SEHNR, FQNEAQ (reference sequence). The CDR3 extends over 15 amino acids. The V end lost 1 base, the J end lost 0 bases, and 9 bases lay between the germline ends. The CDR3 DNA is TGTGCCAGCAGCTTAGACCTAACAGTGAACACTGAAGCTTTCTTT. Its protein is CASSLDLTVNTEAFF.

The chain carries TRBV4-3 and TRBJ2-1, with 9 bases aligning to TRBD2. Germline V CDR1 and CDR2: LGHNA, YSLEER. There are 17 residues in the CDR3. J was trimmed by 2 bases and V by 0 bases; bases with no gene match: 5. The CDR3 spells CASSQDRREGPYNEQFF. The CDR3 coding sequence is TGCGCCAGCAGCCAAGATAGGCGGGAGGGCCCCTACAATGAGCAGTTCTTC.

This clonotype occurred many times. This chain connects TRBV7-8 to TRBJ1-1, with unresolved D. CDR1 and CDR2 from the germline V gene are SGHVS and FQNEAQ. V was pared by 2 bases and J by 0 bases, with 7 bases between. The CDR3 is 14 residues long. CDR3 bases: TGTGCCAGCAGCTTACTAAGTGTGAACACTGAAGCTTTCTTT. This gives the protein CASSLLSVNTEAFF. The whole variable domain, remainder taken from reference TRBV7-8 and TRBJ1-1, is GAGVSQSPRYKVAKRGQDVALRCDPISGHVSLFWYQQALGQGPEFLTYFQNEAQLDKSGLPSDRFFAERPEGSVSTLKIQRTQQEDSAVYLCASSLLSVNTEAFFGQGTRLTVV.

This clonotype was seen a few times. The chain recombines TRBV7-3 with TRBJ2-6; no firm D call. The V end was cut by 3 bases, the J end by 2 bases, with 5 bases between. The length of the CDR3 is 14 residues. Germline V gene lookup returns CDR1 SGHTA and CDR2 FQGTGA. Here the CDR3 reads CASSLFPGANVLTF. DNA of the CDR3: TGTGCCAGCAGCTTGTTCCCTGGGGCCAACGTCCTGACTTTC.

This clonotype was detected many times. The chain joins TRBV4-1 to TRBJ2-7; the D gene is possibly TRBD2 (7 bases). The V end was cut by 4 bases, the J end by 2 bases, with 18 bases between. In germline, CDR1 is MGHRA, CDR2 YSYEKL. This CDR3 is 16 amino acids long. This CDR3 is CASSLGGVAGTYEQYF. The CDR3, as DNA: TGCGCCAGCAGCCTGGGGGGCGTAGCGGGCACCTACGAGCAGTACTTC.

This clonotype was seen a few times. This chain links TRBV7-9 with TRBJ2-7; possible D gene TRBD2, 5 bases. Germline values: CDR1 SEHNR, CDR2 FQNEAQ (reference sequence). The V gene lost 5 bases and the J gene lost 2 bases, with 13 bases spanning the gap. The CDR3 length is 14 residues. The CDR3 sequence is CASSRREQPYEQYF. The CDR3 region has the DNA TGTGCCAGCAGCAGACGGGAACAGCCCTACGAGCAGTACTTC.

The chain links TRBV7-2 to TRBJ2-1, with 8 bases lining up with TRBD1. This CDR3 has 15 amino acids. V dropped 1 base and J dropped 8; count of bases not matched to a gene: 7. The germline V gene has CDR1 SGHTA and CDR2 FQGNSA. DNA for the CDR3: TGTGCCAGCAGCTTAGGTTCGTGGGACAGGCATGAGCAGTTCTTC. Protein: CASSLGSWDRHEQFF.

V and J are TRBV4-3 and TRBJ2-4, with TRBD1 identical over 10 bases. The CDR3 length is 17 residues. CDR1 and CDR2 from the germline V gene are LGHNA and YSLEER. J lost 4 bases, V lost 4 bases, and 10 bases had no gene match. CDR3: CASSPSVGGQGKNIQYF. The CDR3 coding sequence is TGCGCCAGCAGCCCTAGCGTAGGGGGACAGGGGAAAAACATTCAGTACTTC.

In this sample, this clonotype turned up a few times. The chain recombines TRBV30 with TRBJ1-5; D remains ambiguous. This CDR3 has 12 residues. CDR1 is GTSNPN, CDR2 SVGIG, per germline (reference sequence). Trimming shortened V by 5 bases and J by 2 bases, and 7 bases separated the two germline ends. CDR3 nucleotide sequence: TGTGCCTGGTCTGGCGGCAATCAGCCCCAGCATTTT. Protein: CAWSGGNQPQHF. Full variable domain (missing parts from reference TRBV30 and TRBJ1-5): SQTIHQWPATLVQPVGSPLSLECTVEGTSNPNLYWYRQAAGRGLQLLFYSVGIGQISSEVPQNLSASRPQDRQFILSSKKLLLSDSGFYLCAWSGGNQPQHFGDGTRLSIL.